The subject of this entry is one TCR beta chain. Its specificity is unknown. Only CD45RO-negative cells positively selected for CCR7 counted as naive CD8 cells, so terminally differentiated effector memory CD45RA+ cells were excluded. These data come from a study of shared clonotypes between healthy human individuals. Replicate PCRs run on sorted subsets employed 150 to 250 ng DNA, roughly 30,000 T cell genomes. The method was immunoSEQ multiplex PCR; TCRdb's version includes in-frame clones alone and lacks a portion of them. This table holds approximately 810,000 clones, around 92% found once. Trimming cost V 2 bases and J 2 bases, with 6 bases left between them. The CDR3 is 13 amino acids. Germline values: CDR1 MDHEN, CDR2 SYDVKM. Study-wide findings and caveats: Across subsets, estimated richness was generally greater for naive than for memory populations. Approximately 4.9% of naive CD4 clonotypes were shared across a handful of donors. Non-shared clonotypes displayed generation probabilities falling below those of clonotypes present in all four donors.

The TCR sequence derives from a young man in good health. The rearrangement joins TRBV28 to TRBJ1-1; no clear D. What was sequenced was naive CD8+ T cells sorted from blood. CDR3: CASSLQGNTEAFF. In DNA form, the CDR3 reads TGTGCCAGCAGTTTACAAGGAAACACTGAAGCTTTCTTT.